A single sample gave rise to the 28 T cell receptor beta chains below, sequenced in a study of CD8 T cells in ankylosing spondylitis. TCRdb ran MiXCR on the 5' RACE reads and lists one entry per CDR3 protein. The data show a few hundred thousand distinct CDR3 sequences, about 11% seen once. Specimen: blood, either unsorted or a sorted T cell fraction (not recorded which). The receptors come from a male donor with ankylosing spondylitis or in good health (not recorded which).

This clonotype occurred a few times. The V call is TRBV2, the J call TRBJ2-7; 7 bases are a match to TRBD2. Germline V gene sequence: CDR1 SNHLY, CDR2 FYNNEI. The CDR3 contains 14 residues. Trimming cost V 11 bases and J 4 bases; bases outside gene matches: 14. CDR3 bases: TGTGCCTCTAAGGGATGGGGAGGGGAGTACGAGCAGTACTTC. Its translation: CASKGWGGEYEQYF.

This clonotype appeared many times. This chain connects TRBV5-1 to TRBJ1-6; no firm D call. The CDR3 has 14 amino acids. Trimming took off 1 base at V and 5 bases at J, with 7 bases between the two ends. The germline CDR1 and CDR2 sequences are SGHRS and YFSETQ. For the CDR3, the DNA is TGCGCCAGCAGCTTGCCGGGCGATAATTCACCCCTCCACTTT. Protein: CASSLPGDNSPLHF.

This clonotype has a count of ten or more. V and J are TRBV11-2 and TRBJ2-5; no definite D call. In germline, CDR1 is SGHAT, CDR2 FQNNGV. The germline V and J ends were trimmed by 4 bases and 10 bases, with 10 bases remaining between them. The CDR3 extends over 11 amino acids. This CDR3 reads CASSSDRIQYF. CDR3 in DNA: TGTGCCAGCAGCTCAGATAGGATCCAGTACTTC.

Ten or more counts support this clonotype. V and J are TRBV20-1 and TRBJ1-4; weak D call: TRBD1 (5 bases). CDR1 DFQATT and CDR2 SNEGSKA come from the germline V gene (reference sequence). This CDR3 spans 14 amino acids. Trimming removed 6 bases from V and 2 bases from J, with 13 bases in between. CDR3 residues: CSAGMRGTNEKLFF. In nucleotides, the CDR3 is TGCAGTGCAGGGATGAGGGGTACTAATGAAAAACTGTTTTTT.

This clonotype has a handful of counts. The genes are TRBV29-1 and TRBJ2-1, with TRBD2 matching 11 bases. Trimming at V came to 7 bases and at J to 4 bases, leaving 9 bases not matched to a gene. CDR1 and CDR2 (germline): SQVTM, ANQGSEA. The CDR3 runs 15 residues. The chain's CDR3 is CSALLLAGGYNEQFF. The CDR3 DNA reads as TGCAGCGCTCTCCTTCTAGCGGGAGGTTACAATGAGCAGTTCTTC.

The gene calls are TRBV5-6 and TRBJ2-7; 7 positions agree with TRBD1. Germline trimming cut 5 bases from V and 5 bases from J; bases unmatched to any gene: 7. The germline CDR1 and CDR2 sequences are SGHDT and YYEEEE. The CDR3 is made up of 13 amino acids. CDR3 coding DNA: TGTGCCAGCAGGACAGGGTTGGGTCACGAGCAGTACTTC. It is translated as CASRTGLGHEQYF.

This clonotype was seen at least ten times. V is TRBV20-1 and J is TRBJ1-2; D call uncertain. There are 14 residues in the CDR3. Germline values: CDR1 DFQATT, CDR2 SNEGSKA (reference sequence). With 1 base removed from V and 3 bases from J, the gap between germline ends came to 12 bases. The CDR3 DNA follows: TGCAGTGCTAGAGTCTCGGGCAGCCACTATGGCTACACCTTC. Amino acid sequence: CSARVSGSHYGYTF.

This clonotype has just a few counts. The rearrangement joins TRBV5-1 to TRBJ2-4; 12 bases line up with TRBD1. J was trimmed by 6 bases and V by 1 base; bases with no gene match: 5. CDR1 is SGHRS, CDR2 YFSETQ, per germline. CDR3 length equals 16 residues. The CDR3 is CASSLHGTGGRNIQYF. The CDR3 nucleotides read TGCGCCAGCAGCTTGCACGGGACAGGGGGCCGAAACATTCAGTACTTC.

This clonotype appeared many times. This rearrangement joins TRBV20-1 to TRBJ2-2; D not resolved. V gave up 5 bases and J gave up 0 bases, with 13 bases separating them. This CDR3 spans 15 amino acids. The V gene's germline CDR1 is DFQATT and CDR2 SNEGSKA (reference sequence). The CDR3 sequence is CSAERTETNTGELFF. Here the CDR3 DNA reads TGCAGTGCTGAAAGGACGGAGACGAACACCGGGGAGCTGTTTTTT.

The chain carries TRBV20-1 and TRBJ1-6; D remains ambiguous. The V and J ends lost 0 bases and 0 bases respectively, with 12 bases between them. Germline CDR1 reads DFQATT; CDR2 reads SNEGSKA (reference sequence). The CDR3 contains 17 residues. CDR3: CSARDPNPSSYNSPLHF. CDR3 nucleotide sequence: TGCAGTGCTAGAGATCCAAACCCGAGCTCCTATAATTCACCCCTCCACTTT.

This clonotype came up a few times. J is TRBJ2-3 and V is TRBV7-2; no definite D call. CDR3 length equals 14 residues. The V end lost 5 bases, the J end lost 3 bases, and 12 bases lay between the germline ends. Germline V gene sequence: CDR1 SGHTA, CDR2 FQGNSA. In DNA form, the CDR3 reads TGTGCCAGCAGCCGCTACGGAGAGACAGATACGCAGTATTTT. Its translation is CASSRYGETDTQYF.

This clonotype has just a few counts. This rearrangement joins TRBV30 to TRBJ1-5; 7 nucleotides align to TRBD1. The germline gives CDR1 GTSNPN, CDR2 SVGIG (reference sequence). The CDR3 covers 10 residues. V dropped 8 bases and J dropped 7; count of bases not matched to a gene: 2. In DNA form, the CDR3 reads TGTGCCCGAGGGGGCCAGCCCCAGCATTTT. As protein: CARGGQPQHF.

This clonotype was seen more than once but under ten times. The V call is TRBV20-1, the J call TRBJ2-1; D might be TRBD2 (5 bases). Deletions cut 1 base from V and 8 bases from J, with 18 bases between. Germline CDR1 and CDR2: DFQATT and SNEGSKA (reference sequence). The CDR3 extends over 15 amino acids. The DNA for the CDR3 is TGCAGTGCTAGAGTCGACTATACTACCGCAGATGAGCAGTTCTTC. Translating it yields CSARVDYTTADEQFF.

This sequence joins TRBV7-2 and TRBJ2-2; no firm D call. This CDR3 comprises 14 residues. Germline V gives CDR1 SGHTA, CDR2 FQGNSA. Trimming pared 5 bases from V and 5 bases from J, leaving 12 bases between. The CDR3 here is CASSPVRGTGELFF. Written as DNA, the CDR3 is TGTGCCAGCAGCCCGGTTAGAGGAACCGGGGAGCTGTTTTTT.

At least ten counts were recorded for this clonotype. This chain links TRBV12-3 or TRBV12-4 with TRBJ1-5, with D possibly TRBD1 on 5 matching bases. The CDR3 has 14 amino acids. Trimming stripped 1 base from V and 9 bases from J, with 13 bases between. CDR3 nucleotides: TGTGCCAGCAGTTTAGTGACAGCCGGAGGGCCCCAGCATTTT. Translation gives CASSLVTAGGPQHF.

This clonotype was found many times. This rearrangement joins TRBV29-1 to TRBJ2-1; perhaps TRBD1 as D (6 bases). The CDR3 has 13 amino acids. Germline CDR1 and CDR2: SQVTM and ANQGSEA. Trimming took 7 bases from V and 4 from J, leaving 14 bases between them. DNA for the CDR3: TGCAGCGCTTCCGGGACACCTTACAATGAGCAGTTCTTC. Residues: CSASGTPYNEQFF.

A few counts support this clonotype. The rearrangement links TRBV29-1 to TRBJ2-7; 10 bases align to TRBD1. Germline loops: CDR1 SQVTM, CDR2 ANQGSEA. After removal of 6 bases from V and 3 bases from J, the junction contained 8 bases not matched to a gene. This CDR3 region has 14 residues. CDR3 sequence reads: CSVGTGTGVYEQYF. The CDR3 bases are TGCAGCGTAGGGACCGGGACAGGGGTCTACGAGCAGTACTTC.

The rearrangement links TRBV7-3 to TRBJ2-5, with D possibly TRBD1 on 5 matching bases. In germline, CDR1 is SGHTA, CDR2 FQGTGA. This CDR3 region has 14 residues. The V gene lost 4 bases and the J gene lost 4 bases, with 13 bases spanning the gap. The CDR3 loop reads CASSSGSPGETQYF. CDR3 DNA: TGTGCCAGCAGCTCAGGGTCCCCCGGAGAGACCCAGTACTTC.

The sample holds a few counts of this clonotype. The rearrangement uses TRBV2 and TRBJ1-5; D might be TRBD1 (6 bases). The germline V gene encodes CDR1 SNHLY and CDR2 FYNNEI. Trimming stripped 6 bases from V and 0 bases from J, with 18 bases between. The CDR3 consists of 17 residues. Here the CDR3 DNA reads TGTGCCAGCAGATCGTTATGGGGACACAATAGCAATCAGCCCCAGCATTTT. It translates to CASRSLWGHNSNQPQHF.

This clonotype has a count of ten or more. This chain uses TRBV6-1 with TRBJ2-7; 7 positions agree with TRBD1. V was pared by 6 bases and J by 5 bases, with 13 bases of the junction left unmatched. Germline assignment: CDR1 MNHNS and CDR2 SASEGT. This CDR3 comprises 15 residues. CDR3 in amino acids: CASRPTGPFIHEQYF. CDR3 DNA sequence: TGTGCCAGCAGACCGACAGGGCCCTTTATCCACGAGCAGTACTTC.

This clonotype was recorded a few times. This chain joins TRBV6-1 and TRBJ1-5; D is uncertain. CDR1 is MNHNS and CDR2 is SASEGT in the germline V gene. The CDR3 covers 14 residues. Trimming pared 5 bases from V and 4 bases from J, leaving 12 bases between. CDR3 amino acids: CASSPRRANQPQHF. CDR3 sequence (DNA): TGTGCCAGCAGTCCCCGAAGGGCAAATCAGCCCCAGCATTTT.

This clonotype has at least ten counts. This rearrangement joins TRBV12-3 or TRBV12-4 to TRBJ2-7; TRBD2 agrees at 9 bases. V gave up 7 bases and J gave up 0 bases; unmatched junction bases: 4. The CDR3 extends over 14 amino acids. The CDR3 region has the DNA TGTGCCAGCACCTTTAGCGGGAGCTCCTACGAGCAGTACTTC. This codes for CASTFSGSSYEQYF.

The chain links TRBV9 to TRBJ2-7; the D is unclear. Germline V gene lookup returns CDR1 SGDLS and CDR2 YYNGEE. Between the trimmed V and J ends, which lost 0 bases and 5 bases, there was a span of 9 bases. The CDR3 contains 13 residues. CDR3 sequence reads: CASSVDRADEQYF. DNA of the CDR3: TGTGCCAGCAGCGTAGATAGGGCGGACGAGCAGTACTTC.

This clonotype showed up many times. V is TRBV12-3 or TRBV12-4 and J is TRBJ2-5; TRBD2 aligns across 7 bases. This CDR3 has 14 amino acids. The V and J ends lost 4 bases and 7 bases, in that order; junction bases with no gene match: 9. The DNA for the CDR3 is TGTGCCAGCAGTTCAAATAGCGGGTCCGGGACCCAGTACTTC. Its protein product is CASSSNSGSGTQYF.

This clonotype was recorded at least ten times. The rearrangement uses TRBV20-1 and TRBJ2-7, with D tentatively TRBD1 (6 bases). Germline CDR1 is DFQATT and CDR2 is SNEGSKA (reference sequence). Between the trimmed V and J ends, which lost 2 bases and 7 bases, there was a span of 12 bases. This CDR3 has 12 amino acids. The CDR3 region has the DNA TGCAGTGCTAGAACAGGGCAGCGGGAGCAGTACTTC. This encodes CSARTGQREQYF.

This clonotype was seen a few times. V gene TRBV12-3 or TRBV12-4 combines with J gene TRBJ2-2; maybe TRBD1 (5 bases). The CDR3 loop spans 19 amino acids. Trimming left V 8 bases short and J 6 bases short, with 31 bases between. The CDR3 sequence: CASSEVSAVGPNFPGELFF. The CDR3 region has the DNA TGTGCCAGCTCCGAGGTGTCGGCGGTGGGGCCAAACTTTCCCGGGGAGCTGTTTTTT.

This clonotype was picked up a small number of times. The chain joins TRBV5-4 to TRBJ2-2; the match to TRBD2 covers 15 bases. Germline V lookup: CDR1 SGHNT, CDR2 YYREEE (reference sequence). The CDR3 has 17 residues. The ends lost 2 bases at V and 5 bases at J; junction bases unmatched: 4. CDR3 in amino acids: CASSFGLAGGRTGELFF. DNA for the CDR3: TGTGCCAGCAGCTTCGGACTAGCGGGAGGGAGGACCGGGGAGCTGTTTTTT.

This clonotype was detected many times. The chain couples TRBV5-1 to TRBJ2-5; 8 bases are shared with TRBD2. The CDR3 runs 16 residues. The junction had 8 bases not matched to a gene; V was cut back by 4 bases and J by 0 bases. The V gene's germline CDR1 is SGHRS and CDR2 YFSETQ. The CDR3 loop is CASSLTGGTYQETQYF. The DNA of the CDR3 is TGCGCCAGCAGCCTCACGGGAGGGACGTACCAAGAGACCCAGTACTTC.